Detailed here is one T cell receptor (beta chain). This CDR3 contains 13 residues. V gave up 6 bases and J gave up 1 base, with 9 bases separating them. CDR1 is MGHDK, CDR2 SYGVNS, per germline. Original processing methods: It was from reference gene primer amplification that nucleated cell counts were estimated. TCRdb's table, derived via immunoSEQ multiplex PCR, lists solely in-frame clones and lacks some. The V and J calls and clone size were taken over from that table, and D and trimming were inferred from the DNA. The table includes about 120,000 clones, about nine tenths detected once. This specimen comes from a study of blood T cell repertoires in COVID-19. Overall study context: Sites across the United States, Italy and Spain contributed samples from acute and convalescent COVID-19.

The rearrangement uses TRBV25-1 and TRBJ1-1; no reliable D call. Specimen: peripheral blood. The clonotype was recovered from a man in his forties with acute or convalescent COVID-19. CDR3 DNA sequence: TGTGCCAGCAGGGGAGTCCCGAACACTGAAGCTTTCTTT. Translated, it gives CASRGVPNTEAFF. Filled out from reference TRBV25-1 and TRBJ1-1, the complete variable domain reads EADIYQTPRYLVIGTGKKITLECSQTMGHDKMYWYQQDPGMELHLIHYSYGVNSTEKGDLSSESTVSRIRTEHFPLTLESARPSHTSQYLCASRGVPNTEAFFGQGTRLTVV.